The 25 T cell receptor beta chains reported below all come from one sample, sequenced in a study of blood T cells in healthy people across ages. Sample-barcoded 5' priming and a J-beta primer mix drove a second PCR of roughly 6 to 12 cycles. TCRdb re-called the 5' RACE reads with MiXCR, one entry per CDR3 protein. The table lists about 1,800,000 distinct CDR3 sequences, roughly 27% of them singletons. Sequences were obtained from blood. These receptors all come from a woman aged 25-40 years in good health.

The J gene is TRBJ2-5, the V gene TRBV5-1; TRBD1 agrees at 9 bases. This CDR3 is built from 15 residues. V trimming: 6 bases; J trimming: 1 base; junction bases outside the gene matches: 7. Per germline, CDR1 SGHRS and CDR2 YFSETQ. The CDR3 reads CASNSGTGFQETQYF. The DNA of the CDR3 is TGCGCCAGCAATTCCGGGACAGGGTTCCAAGAGACCCAGTACTTC.

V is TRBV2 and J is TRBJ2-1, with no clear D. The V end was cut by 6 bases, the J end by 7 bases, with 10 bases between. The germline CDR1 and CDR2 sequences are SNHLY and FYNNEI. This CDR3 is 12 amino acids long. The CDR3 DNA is TGTGCCAGCAGGGCCCAAGAGAATGAGCAGTTCTTC. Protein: CASRAQENEQFF.

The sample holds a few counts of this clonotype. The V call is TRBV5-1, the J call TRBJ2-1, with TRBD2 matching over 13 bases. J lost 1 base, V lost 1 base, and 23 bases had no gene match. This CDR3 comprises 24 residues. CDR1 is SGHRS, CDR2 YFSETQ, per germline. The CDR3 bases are TGCGCCAGCAGCTTGCCCCGGGACAGGGGCCAACTAGCGGGAGGGAAAGGGTCCTACAATGAGCAGTTCTTC. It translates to CASSLPRDRGQLAGGKGSYNEQFF.

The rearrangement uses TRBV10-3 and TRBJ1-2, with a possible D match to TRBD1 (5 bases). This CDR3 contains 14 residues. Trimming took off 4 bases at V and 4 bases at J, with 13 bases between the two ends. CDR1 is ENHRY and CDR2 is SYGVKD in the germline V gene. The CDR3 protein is CAISGGGSGYGYTF. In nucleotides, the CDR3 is TGTGCCATCAGTGGGGGGGGTAGTGGCTATGGCTACACCTTC.

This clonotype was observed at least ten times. DNA of the CDR3: TGTGCCAGCAGTTGGTCCACAGATACGCAGTATTTT. Translation: CASSWSTDTQYF. V and J are TRBV5-4 and TRBJ2-3; no reliable D call. The CDR3 is 12 residues long. Trimming took 5 bases from V and 2 from J, leaving 6 bases between them. Germline CDR1 and CDR2: SGHNT and YYREEE (reference sequence).

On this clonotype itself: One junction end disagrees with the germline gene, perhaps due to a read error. Here the CDR3 DNA reads TGTGCCGGCAGCCTAGGGGCAGAGACCCAGTACTTC. Its translation: CAGSLGAETQYF. The chain is built from TRBV7-2 and TRBJ2-7, with D maybe TRBD1 (5 bases). The J call may not be correct, given that the DNA end is closer to TRBJ2-5. The germline CDR1 and CDR2 sequences are SGHTA and FQGNSA. The CDR3 extends over 12 amino acids.

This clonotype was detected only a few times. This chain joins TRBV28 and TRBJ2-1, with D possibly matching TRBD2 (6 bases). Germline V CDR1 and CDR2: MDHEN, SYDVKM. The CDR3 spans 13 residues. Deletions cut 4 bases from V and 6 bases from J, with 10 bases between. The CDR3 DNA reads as TGTGCCAGCAGTTCGGGACTCCTCAATGAGCAGTTCTTC. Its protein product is CASSSGLLNEQFF.

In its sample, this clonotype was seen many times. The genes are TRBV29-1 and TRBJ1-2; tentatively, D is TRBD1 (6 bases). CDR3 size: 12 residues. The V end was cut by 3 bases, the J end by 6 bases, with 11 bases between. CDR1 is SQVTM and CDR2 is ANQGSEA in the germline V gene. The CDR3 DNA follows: TGCAGCGTTGATCGGGGGGCGGATGGCTACACCTTC. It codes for CSVDRGADGYTF. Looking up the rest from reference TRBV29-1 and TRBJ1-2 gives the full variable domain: SAVISQKPSRDICQRGTSLTIQCQVDSQVTMMFWYRQQPGQSLTLIATANQGSEATYESGFVIDKFPISRPNLTFSTLTVSNMSPEDSSIYLCSVDRGADGYTFGSGTRLTVV.

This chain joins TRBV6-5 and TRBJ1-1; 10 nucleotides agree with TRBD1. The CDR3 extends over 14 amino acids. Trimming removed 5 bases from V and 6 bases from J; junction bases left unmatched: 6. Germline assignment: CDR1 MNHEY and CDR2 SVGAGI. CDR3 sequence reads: CASSSGTGVPEAFF. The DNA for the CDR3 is TGTGCCAGCAGTAGTGGGACAGGGGTTCCTGAAGCTTTCTTT.

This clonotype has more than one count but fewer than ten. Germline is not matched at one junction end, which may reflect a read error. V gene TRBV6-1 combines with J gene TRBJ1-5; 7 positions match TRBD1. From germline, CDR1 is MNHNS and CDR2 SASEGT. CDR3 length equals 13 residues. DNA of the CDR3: TGCGGGGTGTTCGACAGGGAGGGTCAGCCCCAGCATTTT. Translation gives CGVFDREGQPQHF.

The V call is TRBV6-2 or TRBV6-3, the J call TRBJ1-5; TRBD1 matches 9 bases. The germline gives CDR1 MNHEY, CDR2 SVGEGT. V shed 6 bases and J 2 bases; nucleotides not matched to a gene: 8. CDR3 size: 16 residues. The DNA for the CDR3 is TGTGCCAGCAGGACTTTCCGGACAGGGGGCAATCAGCCCCAGCATTTT. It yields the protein CASRTFRTGGNQPQHF.

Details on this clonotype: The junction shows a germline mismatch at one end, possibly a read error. The CDR3 sequence: CASRSQLTNERLFF. The CDR3 coding sequence is TGTGCCAGCAGGTCACAGCTTACTAATGAAAGACTGTTTTTT. The V and J genes are TRBV12-3 or TRBV12-4 and TRBJ1-4; D is undetermined. CDR3 size: 14 residues.

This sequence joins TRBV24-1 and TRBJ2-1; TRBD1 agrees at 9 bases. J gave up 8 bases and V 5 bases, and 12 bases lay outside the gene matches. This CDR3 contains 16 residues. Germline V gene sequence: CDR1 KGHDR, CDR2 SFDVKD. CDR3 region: CATSGSGTGKSDEQFF. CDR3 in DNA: TGTGCCACCAGTGGTTCCGGGACAGGGAAGTCGGATGAGCAGTTCTTC.

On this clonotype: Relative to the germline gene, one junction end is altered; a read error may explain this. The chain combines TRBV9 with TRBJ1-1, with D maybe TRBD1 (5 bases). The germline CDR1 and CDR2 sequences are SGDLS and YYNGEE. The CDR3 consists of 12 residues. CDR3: CASSPDTEEAFF. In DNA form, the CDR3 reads TGTGCTAGCAGCCCGGACACCGAAGAAGCTTTCTTT. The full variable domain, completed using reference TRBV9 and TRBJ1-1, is DSGVTQTPKHLITATGQRVTLRCSPRSGDLSVYWYQQSLDQGLQFLIQYYNGEERAKGNILERFSAQQFPDLHSELNLSSLELGDSALYFCASSPDTEEAFFGQGTRLTVV.

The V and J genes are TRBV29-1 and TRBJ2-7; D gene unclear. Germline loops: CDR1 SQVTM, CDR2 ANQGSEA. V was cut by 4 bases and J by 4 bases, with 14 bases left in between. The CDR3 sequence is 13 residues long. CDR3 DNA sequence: TGCAGCGTTGCATCCGGCCCGACGTACGAGCAGTACTTC. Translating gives CSVASGPTYEQYF.

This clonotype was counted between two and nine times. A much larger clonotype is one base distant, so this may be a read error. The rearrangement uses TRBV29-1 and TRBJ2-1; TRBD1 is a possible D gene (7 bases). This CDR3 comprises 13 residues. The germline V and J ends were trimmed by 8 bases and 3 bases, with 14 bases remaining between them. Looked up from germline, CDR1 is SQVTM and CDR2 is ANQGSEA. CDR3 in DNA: TGCAGCTGGGGGGACAGCCGCTACAATGAGCAGTTCTTC. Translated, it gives CSWGDSRYNEQFF.

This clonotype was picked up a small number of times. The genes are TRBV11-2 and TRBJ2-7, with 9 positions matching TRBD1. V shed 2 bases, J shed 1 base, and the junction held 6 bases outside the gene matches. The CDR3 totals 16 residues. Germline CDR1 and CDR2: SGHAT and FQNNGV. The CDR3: CASSLLTGTGSYEQYF. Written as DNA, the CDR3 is TGTGCCAGCAGCTTACTTACCGGGACAGGGTCCTACGAGCAGTACTTC.

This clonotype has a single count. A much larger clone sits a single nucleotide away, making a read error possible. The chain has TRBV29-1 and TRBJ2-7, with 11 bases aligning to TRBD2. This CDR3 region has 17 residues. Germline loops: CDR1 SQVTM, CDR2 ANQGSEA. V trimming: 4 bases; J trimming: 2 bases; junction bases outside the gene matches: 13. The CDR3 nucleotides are TGCAGCGTTGCTGTCGGGACTAGCGGAGGACCCACCTACGAGCAGTACTTC. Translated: CSVAVGTSGGPTYEQYF.

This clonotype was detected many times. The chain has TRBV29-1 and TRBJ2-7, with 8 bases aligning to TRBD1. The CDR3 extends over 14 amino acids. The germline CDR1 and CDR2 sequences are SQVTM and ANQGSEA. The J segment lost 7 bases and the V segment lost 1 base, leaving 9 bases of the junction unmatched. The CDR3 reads CSVEGPGQGVEQYF. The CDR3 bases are TGCAGCGTTGAAGGCCCCGGACAGGGTGTAGAGCAGTACTTC.

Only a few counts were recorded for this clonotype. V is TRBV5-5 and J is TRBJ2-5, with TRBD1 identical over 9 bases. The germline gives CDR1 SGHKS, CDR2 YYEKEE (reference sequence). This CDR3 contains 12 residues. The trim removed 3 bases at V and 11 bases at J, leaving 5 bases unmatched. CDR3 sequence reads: CASSWDREEQYF. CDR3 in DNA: TGTGCCAGCAGCTGGGACAGGGAGGAGCAGTACTTC.

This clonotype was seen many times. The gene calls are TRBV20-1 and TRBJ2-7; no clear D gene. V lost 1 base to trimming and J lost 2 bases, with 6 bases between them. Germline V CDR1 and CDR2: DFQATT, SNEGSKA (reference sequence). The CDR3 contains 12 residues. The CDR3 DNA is TGCAGTGCTAGAGGGGAAGCCTACGAGCAGTACTTC. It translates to CSARGEAYEQYF.

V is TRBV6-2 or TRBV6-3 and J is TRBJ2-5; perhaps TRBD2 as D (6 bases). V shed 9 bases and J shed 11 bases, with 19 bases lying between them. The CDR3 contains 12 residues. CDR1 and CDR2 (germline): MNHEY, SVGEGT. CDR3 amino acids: CASLGGYGEQYF. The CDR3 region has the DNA TGTGCCAGTCTCGGGGGTTACGGTGAGCAGTACTTC.

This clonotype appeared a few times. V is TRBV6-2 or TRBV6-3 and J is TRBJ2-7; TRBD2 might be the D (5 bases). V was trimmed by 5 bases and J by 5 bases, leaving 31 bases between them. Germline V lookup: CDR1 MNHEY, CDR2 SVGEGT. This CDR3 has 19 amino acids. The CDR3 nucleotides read TGTGCCAGCAGTGGCGGGCAGGTGATAATTGGACGCAAACGGGACGAGCAGTACTTC. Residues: CASSGGQVIIGRKRDEQYF.

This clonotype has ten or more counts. The CDR3 nucleotides are TGCAGTGCTAGTCCAGGGAGCAATCAGCCCCAGCATTTT. Encoded protein: CSASPGSNQPQHF. The chain combines TRBV20-1 with TRBJ1-5; the D gene is possibly TRBD1 (5 bases). This CDR3 comprises 13 residues. V gave up 3 bases and J gave up 1 base, with 7 bases separating them. Germline CDR1 and CDR2: DFQATT and SNEGSKA (reference sequence).

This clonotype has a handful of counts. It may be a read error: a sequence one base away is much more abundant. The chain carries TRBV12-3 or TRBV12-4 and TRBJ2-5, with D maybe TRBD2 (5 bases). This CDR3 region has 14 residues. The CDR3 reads CASSPRGFQKTQYF. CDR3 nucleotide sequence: TGTGCCAGCAGCCCTCGAGGGTTCCAAAAGACCCAGTACTTC.